These 32 T cell receptor beta chains came from one sample sequenced in a study of PD-1 blockade in mismatch repair-deficient tumors. Clones were read by immunoSEQ multiplex PCR, and TCRdb kept only the in-frame ones, dropping some. This table holds over 100,000 clones, about 80% found once. Sequencing was performed on peripheral blood, taken 60 weeks after starting pembrolizumab. The receptors derive from an adult with mismatch repair-deficient cancer.

The chain recombines TRBV5-1 with TRBJ2-1; 7 nucleotides line up with TRBD1. The CDR3 length is 13 residues. The V gene end was trimmed by 4 bases and the J gene end by 6 bases; junction bases not matched to a gene: 4. Germline V gene sequence: CDR1 SGHRS, CDR2 YFSETQ. The CDR3 is CASSPQGINEQFF. The CDR3 bases are TGCGCCAGCAGCCCACAGGGGATCAATGAGCAGTTCTTC.

The CDR3 nucleotides are TGTGCCAGCTCCCCAACGGGACAGGGGGCCCATGAGCAGTTCTTC. Translation gives CASSPTGQGAHEQFF. The chain recombines TRBV18 with TRBJ2-1, with 12 bases identical to TRBD1. J gave up 8 bases and V 6 bases, and 8 bases lay outside the gene matches. The length of the CDR3 is 15 residues. The V gene's germline CDR1 is KGHSH and CDR2 LQKENI.

The V call is TRBV9, the J call TRBJ2-7; 9 bases are a match to TRBD1. The CDR3 runs to 14 residues. V shed 2 bases and J 3 bases; nucleotides not matched to a gene: 3. From germline, CDR1 is SGDLS and CDR2 YYNGEE. DNA for the CDR3: TGTGCCAGCAGCGTGGGGGACAGGGTCTACGAGCAGTACTTC. It codes for CASSVGDRVYEQYF. Full variable domain (outside the CDR3, taken from reference TRBV9 and TRBJ2-7): DSGVTQTPKHLITATGQRVTLRCSPRSGDLSVYWYQQSLDQGLQFLIQYYNGEERAKGNILERFSAQQFPDLHSELNLSSLELGDSALYFCASSVGDRVYEQYFGPGTRLTVT.

The rearrangement joins TRBV7-6 to TRBJ2-3, with D perhaps TRBD1 or TRBD2 (5 bases each). This CDR3 is 14 amino acids long. CDR1 and CDR2 from the germline V gene are SGHVS and FNYEAQ. V was shortened by 2 bases and J by 5 bases, with 11 bases between the two germline ends. The CDR3 coding sequence is TGTGCCAGCAGCTTAAGCCGGGACCTAGATACGCAGTATTTT. This codes for CASSLSRDLDTQYF.

This chain links TRBV6-5 with TRBJ2-1, with D possibly being TRBD2 (7 bases). V was pared by 7 bases and J by 9 bases, with 22 bases between. Germline values: CDR1 MNHEY, CDR2 SVGAGI. The CDR3 runs 15 residues. The DNA of the CDR3 is TGTGCCAGCAATAGGGGGGGCGAGGAGGTATTTGAGCAGTTCTTC. The encoded protein is CASNRGGEEVFEQFF.

The CDR3 bases are TGTGCCAGCAGCTTAAAGGGTGATGGGGCCAACGTCCTGACTTTC. Protein sequence: CASSLKGDGANVLTF. V is TRBV7-3 and J is TRBJ2-6; D gene uncertain. Germline V gene data show CDR1 as SGHTA and CDR2 as FQGTGA. The CDR3 is made up of 15 amino acids. Between the trimmed V and J ends, which lost 1 base and 3 bases, there was a span of 7 bases.

The table lists this clone with a few counts. The rearrangement uses TRBV5-4 and TRBJ2-3, with 7 bases aligning to TRBD1. The CDR3 consists of 15 residues. The trim removed 9 bases at V and 3 bases at J, leaving 13 bases unmatched. The germline gives CDR1 SGHNT, CDR2 YYREEE (reference sequence). The CDR3 nucleotides are TGTGCCATCTCCCGCCGGGACAGTAGAACAGATACGCAGTATTTT. Translation gives CAISRRDSRTDTQYF.

The genes are TRBV18 and TRBJ1-4, with TRBD1 matching 8 bases. Trimming removed 5 bases from V and 3 bases from J; junction bases left unmatched: 5. The CDR3 is 15 residues long. The germline gives CDR1 KGHSH, CDR2 LQKENI. The CDR3 is CASSFGTGPNEKLFF. The CDR3 region has the DNA TGTGCCAGCTCATTCGGGACAGGTCCTAATGAAAAACTGTTTTTT.

In this sample, this clone turned up many times. V and J are TRBV7-2 and TRBJ1-2, with unresolved D. There are 14 residues in the CDR3. Germline assignment: CDR1 SGHTA and CDR2 FQGNSA. Trimming cost V 2 bases and J 4 bases, with 11 bases left between them. In DNA form, the CDR3 reads TGTGCCAGCAGCTTACCCACGTCGAGCTATGGCTACACCTTC. Residues: CASSLPTSSYGYTF.

The rearrangement uses TRBV7-6 and TRBJ2-3; D possibly corresponds to TRBD1 (6 bases). The CDR3 covers 16 residues. Germline V gene data show CDR1 as SGHVS and CDR2 as FNYEAQ. The germline V and J ends were trimmed by 0 bases and 5 bases, with 15 bases remaining between them. CDR3 loop: CASSLAGGTRGDTQYF. CDR3 DNA: TGTGCCAGCAGCTTAGCAGGGGGAACCAGGGGAGATACGCAGTATTTT.

The chain is built from TRBV5-6 and TRBJ2-4; a weak D match, TRBD2 (5 bases). The CDR3 totals 14 residues. The germline V and J ends were trimmed by 3 bases and 3 bases, with 10 bases remaining between them. Germline V gene lookup returns CDR1 SGHDT and CDR2 YYEEEE. The CDR3 region is CASSYGIYKNIQYF. The CDR3, as DNA: TGTGCCAGCAGCTACGGGATATACAAAAACATTCAGTACTTC.

The chain has TRBV11-3 and TRBJ2-7; tentatively, D is TRBD1 or TRBD2 (5 bases each). CDR1 and CDR2 from the germline V gene are SGHNT and YENEEA. V lost 5 bases, J lost 7 bases, and 15 bases lay in between. The CDR3 loop spans 13 amino acids. For the CDR3, the DNA is TGTGCCAGCAGCCAAGGGACCGCCGGGGAGCAGTACTTC. Residues: CASSQGTAGEQYF.

This clone has more than one count but fewer than ten. V gene TRBV25-1 combines with J gene TRBJ2-5; perhaps TRBD2 as D (5 bases). CDR3 length: 14 amino acids. Looked up from germline, CDR1 is MGHDK and CDR2 is SYGVNS. V was clipped by 4 bases and J by 7 bases, with 16 bases between them. In nucleotides, the CDR3 is TGTGCCAGCAGTGCGAGCGGTACTTGGGGGACCCAGTACTTC. Residues: CASSASGTWGTQYF.

The chain uses TRBV7-6 and TRBJ1-5; possibly TRBD1 for D (6 bases). The ends were cut back, 5 bases at V and 4 bases at J, with 15 bases in the middle. The germline CDR1 and CDR2 sequences are SGHVS and FNYEAQ. The CDR3 sequence is 15 residues long. The CDR3 region has the DNA TGTGCCAGCAGCGTTACCGGGACAACGAATCAGCCCCAGCATTTT. Its protein is CASSVTGTTNQPQHF. Based on the CDR3 plus reference TRBV7-6 and TRBJ1-5, the full variable domain is GAGVSQSPRYKVTKRGQDVALRCDPISGHVSLYWYRQALGQGPEFLTYFNYEAQQDKSGLPNDRFSAERPEGSISTLTIQRTEQRDSAMYRCASSVTGTTNQPQHFGDGTRLSIL.

V gene TRBV27 combines with J gene TRBJ2-2; perhaps TRBD2 as D (5 bases). Germline V gene lookup returns CDR1 MNHEY and CDR2 SMNVEV (reference sequence). The CDR3 consists of 18 residues. With 0 bases removed from V and 7 bases from J, the gap between germline ends came to 21 bases. The CDR3 DNA sequence: TGTGCCAGCAGTTTATCTCACCTAAGGATGGAGGAAGGCGGGGAGCTGTTTTTT. Translation gives CASSLSHLRMEEGGELFF.

The chain joins TRBV11-2 to TRBJ1-1; D perhaps matches TRBD1 (5 bases). V lost 5 bases and J lost 5, with 15 bases in between. CDR3 size: 14 residues. Germline V gives CDR1 SGHAT, CDR2 FQNNGV. The CDR3 loop reads CASSRGDLRTEAFF. The CDR3 DNA reads TGTGCCAGCAGCCGTGGGGACCTGAGGACTGAAGCTTTCTTT.

The V gene is TRBV6-5, the J gene TRBJ2-7, with TRBD1 as a possible D gene (5 bases). The CDR3 spans 15 residues. V gave up 0 bases and J gave up 6 bases, with 15 bases separating them. Germline V gene sequence: CDR1 MNHEY, CDR2 SVGAGI. CDR3 sequence: CASSYSQGPSSEQYF. The CDR3 DNA is TGTGCCAGCAGTTACTCGCAGGGCCCGAGTAGCGAGCAGTACTTC.

DNA for the CDR3: TGTGCCAGCAGCGTAGCGGCGGGAGTAATCTACAATGAGCAGTTCTTC. This codes for CASSVAAGVIYNEQFF. The V call is TRBV9, the J call TRBJ2-1; the match to TRBD2 covers 7 bases. The J segment lost 3 bases and the V segment lost 0 bases, leaving 6 bases of the junction unmatched. This CDR3 has 16 residues. Germline loops: CDR1 SGDLS, CDR2 YYNGEE.

The chain carries TRBV7-8 and TRBJ2-7; 8 nucleotides line up with TRBD2. The CDR3 is made up of 14 amino acids. CDR1 is SGHVS, CDR2 FQNEAQ, per germline. J lost 7 bases, V lost 5 bases, and 10 bases had no gene match. CDR3 coding DNA: TGTGCCAGCAGCGGGGGGGGTAGCGGGATTGAGCAGTACTTC. Its protein is CASSGGGSGIEQYF.

The chain has TRBV27 and TRBJ2-1, with 14 bases aligning to TRBD2. V lost 3 bases to trimming and J lost 8 bases; unmatched junction nucleotides: 6. The CDR3 is 16 amino acids. In germline, CDR1 is MNHEY, CDR2 SMNVEV (reference sequence). CDR3 in amino acids: CASSFQGLAGVDEQFF. The DNA of the CDR3 is TGTGCCAGCAGTTTCCAGGGACTAGCGGGAGTTGATGAGCAGTTCTTC.

This clone was seen more than once but under ten times. V gene TRBV6-6 combines with J gene TRBJ1-6; D is unresolved. The CDR3 contains 14 residues. Trimming left V 0 bases short and J 8 bases short, with 8 bases between. The germline CDR1 and CDR2 sequences are MNHNY and SVGAGI (reference sequence). The CDR3 loop is CASSYSGIDSPLHF. The CDR3 DNA is TGTGCCAGCAGTTACTCAGGGATCGATTCACCCCTCCACTTT.

The count of this clone is one. V and J are TRBV4-1 and TRBJ2-5; 7 bases agree with TRBD1. The V gene end was trimmed by 4 bases and the J gene end by 3 bases; junction bases not matched to a gene: 2. The CDR3 totals 13 residues. Germline V gene lookup returns CDR1 MGHRA and CDR2 YSYEKL. The CDR3: CASSPTGKETQYF. The DNA for the CDR3 is TGCGCCAGCAGCCCGACAGGGAAAGAGACCCAGTACTTC.

The chain carries TRBV19 and TRBJ1-1; the D is unclear. This CDR3 region has 13 residues. The germline V gene encodes CDR1 LNHDA and CDR2 SQIVND (reference sequence). Between the trimmed V and J ends, which lost 2 bases and 2 bases, there was a span of 6 bases. This chain's CDR3 is CASSIMGNTEAFF. CDR3 nucleotides: TGTGCCAGTAGTATAATGGGAAACACTGAAGCTTTCTTT.

The chain couples TRBV9 to TRBJ2-1; no firm D call. Looked up from germline, CDR1 is SGDLS and CDR2 is YYNGEE. The length of the CDR3 is 15 residues. Trimming took off 5 bases at V and 3 bases at J, with 15 bases between the two ends. The CDR3 DNA sequence: TGTGCCAGCAGACCAGAAGGGAAGAACTACAATGAGCAGTTCTTC. Its protein is CASRPEGKNYNEQFF. The entire variable domain, with the rest obtained from reference TRBV9 and TRBJ2-1, is as follows: DSGVTQTPKHLITATGQRVTLRCSPRSGDLSVYWYQQSLDQGLQFLIQYYNGEERAKGNILERFSAQQFPDLHSELNLSSLELGDSALYFCASRPEGKNYNEQFFGPGTRLTVL.

This clone appeared a single time. As DNA, the CDR3 is TGTGCCAGCAGCCCCGGACAGGGGAGACAGACCCAGTACTTC. Translating gives CASSPGQGRQTQYF. This chain links TRBV7-3 with TRBJ2-5; 9 bases are shared with TRBD1. The CDR3 is made up of 14 amino acids. Germline V lookup: CDR1 SGHTA, CDR2 FQGTGA. V trimming: 5 bases; J trimming: 6 bases; junction bases outside the gene matches: 7.

This clone appeared once. V and J are TRBV5-4 and TRBJ2-5; D is possibly TRBD1 or TRBD2 (5 bases each). The CDR3 has 13 residues. With 4 bases removed from V and 3 bases from J, the gap between germline ends came to 10 bases. CDR1 is SGHNT and CDR2 is YYREEE in the germline V gene (reference sequence). The CDR3 protein is CASSPVGEETQYF. The CDR3 nucleotides are TGTGCCAGCAGCCCCGTGGGGGAAGAGACCCAGTACTTC.

This chain joins TRBV18 and TRBJ1-4, with D perhaps TRBD1 (5 bases). V was shortened by 3 bases and J by 8 bases, with 22 bases between the two germline ends. Germline V lookup: CDR1 KGHSH, CDR2 LQKENI. CDR3 length: 17 residues. The CDR3 protein is CASSPGQARRSGEKLFF. CDR3 DNA sequence: TGTGCCAGCTCACCGGGGCAGGCTCGGAGGTCTGGCGAAAAACTGTTTTTT.

This clone was found a few times. This chain joins TRBV6-5 and TRBJ1-1; the D is unclear. Germline loops: CDR1 MNHEY, CDR2 SVGAGI. The V end was cut by 6 bases, the J end by 4 bases, with 12 bases between. The CDR3 is 13 residues long. CDR3 region: CASRWTEGTEAFF. CDR3 nucleotides: TGTGCCAGCAGATGGACGGAGGGCACTGAAGCTTTCTTT.

The V and J genes are TRBV4-3 and TRBJ1-4; the D is unclear. CDR1 and CDR2 from the germline V gene are LGHNA and YSLEER. With 0 bases removed from V and 8 bases from J, the gap between germline ends came to 7 bases. This CDR3 contains 13 residues. Here the CDR3 reads CASSQEWGEKLFF. For the CDR3, the DNA is TGCGCCAGCAGCCAAGAGTGGGGAGAAAAACTGTTTTTT.

V usage is TRBV2 and J usage is TRBJ2-7, with 8 positions matching TRBD2. Per germline, CDR1 SNHLY and CDR2 FYNNEI. This CDR3 comprises 13 residues. Trimming at V came to 10 bases and at J to 6 bases, leaving 11 bases not matched to a gene. Here the CDR3 DNA reads TGTGCCACCTCCGGGAGGGCCGGGTTCGAGCAGTACTTC. This encodes CATSGRAGFEQYF.

In this sample, this clone turned up a few times. This chain uses TRBV6-5 with TRBJ2-1; D unclear. The germline gives CDR1 MNHEY, CDR2 SVGAGI. The CDR3 is made up of 13 amino acids. V lost 2 bases, J lost 7 bases, and 9 bases lay in between. CDR3 sequence (DNA): TGTGCCAGCAGTTACGGGTTCTGGAATGAGCAGTTCTTC. It specifies CASSYGFWNEQFF.

This clone appeared once. J is TRBJ1-1 and V is TRBV29-1; 7 positions match TRBD1. The CDR3 is 16 amino acids. Germline CDR1 SQVTM, CDR2 ANQGSEA. After removal of 6 bases from V and 1 base from J, the junction contained 14 bases not matched to a gene. CDR3 nucleotides: TGCAGCGTGACCGGACAGGTACTTAGGAAGAACACTGAAGCTTTCTTT. Residues: CSVTGQVLRKNTEAFF.